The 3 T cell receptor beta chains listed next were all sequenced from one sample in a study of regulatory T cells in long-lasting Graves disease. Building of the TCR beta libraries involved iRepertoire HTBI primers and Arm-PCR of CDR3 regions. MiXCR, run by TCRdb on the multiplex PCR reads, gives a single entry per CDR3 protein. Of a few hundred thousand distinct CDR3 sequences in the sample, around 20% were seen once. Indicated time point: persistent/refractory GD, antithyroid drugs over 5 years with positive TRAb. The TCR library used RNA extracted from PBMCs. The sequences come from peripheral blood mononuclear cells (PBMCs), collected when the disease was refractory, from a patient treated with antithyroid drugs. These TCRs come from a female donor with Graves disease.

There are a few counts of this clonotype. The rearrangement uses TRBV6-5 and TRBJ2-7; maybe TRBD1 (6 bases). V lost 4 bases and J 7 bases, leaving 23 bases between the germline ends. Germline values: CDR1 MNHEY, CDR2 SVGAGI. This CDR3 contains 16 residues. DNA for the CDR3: TGTGCCAGCAGTTTACTCTCGGTGTCTAGCACAGGGGAGCAGTACTTC. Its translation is CASSLLSVSSTGEQYF.

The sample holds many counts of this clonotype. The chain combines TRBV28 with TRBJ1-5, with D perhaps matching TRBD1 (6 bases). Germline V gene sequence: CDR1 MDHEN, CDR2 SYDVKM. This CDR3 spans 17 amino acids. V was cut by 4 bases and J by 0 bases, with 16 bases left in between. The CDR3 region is CASSSAGTPYSNQPQHF. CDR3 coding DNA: TGTGCCAGCAGTTCCGCCGGGACACCCTATAGCAATCAGCCCCAGCATTTT.

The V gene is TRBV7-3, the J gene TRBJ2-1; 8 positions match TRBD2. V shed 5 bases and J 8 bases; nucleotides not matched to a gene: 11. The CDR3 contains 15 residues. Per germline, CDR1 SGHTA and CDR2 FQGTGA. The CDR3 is CASSIGTSVTDEQFF. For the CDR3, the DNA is TGTGCCAGCAGCATCGGGACTAGTGTTACCGATGAGCAGTTCTTC.